Following are 28 T cell receptor beta chains from one sample sequenced in a study of T cell changes during pregnancy in multiple sclerosis. Sequencing used immunoSEQ multiplex PCR; TCRdb keeps in-frame clones, though not all of them. The table shows around 50,000 clones, with about 92% occurring only once. The specimen was CD8+ T cells from peripheral blood mononuclear cells, collected in the second trimester of pregnancy. The receptors originated from a female donor with multiple sclerosis, enrolled in a pregnancy study.

The V gene is TRBV29-1, the J gene TRBJ1-2; D is ambiguous. This CDR3 has 15 amino acids. CDR1 is SQVTM and CDR2 is ANQGSEA in the germline V gene. V shed 0 bases and J shed 2 bases, with 13 bases lying between them. The CDR3 loop reads CSVEDPRSINYGYTF. CDR3 bases: TGCAGCGTTGAAGATCCCAGGTCAATCAACTATGGCTACACCTTC. The full variable domain, rest sourced from reference TRBV29-1 and TRBJ1-2, is SAVISQKPSRDICQRGTSLTIQCQVDSQVTMMFWYRQQPGQSLTLIATANQGSEATYESGFVIDKFPISRPNLTFSTLTVSNMSPEDSSIYLCSVEDPRSINYGYTFGSGTRLTVV.

The genes are TRBV28 and TRBJ1-4; D is unclear. Germline V gene lookup returns CDR1 MDHEN and CDR2 SYDVKM. The CDR3 extends over 14 amino acids. Trimming left V 5 bases short and J 5 bases short, with 12 bases between. CDR3 amino acids: CASSPSRINEKLFF. The CDR3 DNA follows: TGTGCCAGCAGTCCGAGTAGAATCAATGAAAAACTGTTTTTT.

The genes are TRBV10-3 and TRBJ2-3; 12 bases match TRBD1. Germline CDR1 is ENHRY and CDR2 is SYGVKD. V dropped 2 bases and J dropped 5; count of bases not matched to a gene: 8. This CDR3 contains 17 residues. The CDR3 bases are TGTGCCATCAGTGAGCCCTCGGGACAGGGGGCGGGAGATACGCAGTATTTT. Translated: CAISEPSGQGAGDTQYF.

The chain carries TRBV7-9 and TRBJ2-3; a possible D gene is TRBD2 (6 bases). Germline CDR1 reads SEHNR; CDR2 reads FQNEAQ (reference sequence). V lost 6 bases and J 2 bases, leaving 15 bases between the germline ends. The CDR3 length is 15 residues. The CDR3 loop reads CASSSGLGITDTQYF. In DNA, the CDR3 is TGTGCCAGCAGTTCGGGACTCGGGATCACAGATACGCAGTATTTT. Filled out from reference TRBV7-9 and TRBJ2-3, the complete variable domain reads DTGVSQNPRHKITKRGQNVTFRCDPISEHNRLYWYRQTLGQGPEFLTYFQNEAQLEKSRLLSDRFSAERPKGSFSTLEIQRTEQGDSAMYLCASSSGLGITDTQYFGPGTRLTVL.

This rearrangement joins TRBV9 to TRBJ2-2; no clear D gene. Trimming cost V 3 bases and J 6 bases, with 12 bases left between them. Germline values: CDR1 SGDLS, CDR2 YYNGEE. The length of the CDR3 is 14 residues. The CDR3 coding sequence is TGTGCCAGCAGCGGATTACCCAACTCCGGGGAGCTGTTTTTT. Its translation: CASSGLPNSGELFF.

V usage is TRBV5-4 and J usage is TRBJ2-5; possibly TRBD2 for D (6 bases). V was clipped by 1 base and J by 5 bases, with 15 bases between them. CDR1 SGHNT and CDR2 YYREEE come from the germline V gene (reference sequence). This CDR3 is built from 15 residues. The CDR3 loop is CASSLMGGSRETQYF. Here the CDR3 DNA reads TGTGCCAGCAGCTTGATGGGGGGTTCCCGTGAGACCCAGTACTTC.

The J gene is TRBJ2-1, the V gene TRBV5-1, with 7 bases matching TRBD1. Trimming took 4 bases from V and 0 from J; bases not matched to a gene: 10. Germline V lookup: CDR1 SGHRS, CDR2 YFSETQ. CDR3 length: 17 residues. In DNA, the CDR3 is TGCGCCAGCAGCCAACCAGGGGGACCTAGCTCCTACAATGAGCAGTTCTTC. Its translation: CASSQPGGPSSYNEQFF. Full variable domain (rest looked up from reference TRBV5-1 and TRBJ2-1): KAGVTQTPRYLIKTRGQQVTLSCSPISGHRSVSWYQQTPGQGLQFLFEYFSETQRNKGNFPGRFSGRQFSNSRSEMNVSTLELGDSALYLCASSQPGGPSSYNEQFFGPGTRLTVL.

The V call is TRBV7-2, the J call TRBJ1-1; D is undetermined. The V end was cut by 11 bases, the J end by 6 bases, with 7 bases between. There are 9 residues in the CDR3. Germline CDR1 SGHTA, CDR2 FQGNSA. As DNA, the CDR3 is TGTGCCCTAGACCCTGAAGCTTTCTTT. Its translation: CALDPEAFF. Using reference TRBV7-2 and TRBJ1-1 for the parts outside the CDR3, the full variable domain is GAGVSQSPSNKVTEKGKDVELRCDPISGHTALYWYRQSLGQGLEFLIYFQGNSAPDKSGLPSDRFSAERTGGSVSTLTIQRTQQEDSAVYLCALDPEAFFGQGTRLTVV.

The chain combines TRBV28 with TRBJ2-6; tentatively, D is TRBD2 (5 bases). V shed 2 bases and J shed 1 base, with 6 bases lying between them. CDR3 size: 15 residues. Germline CDR1 reads MDHEN; CDR2 reads SYDVKM. CDR3 nucleotides: TGTGCCAGCAGTTTACGAGGGTCTGGGGCCAACGTCCTGACTTTC. This sequence encodes CASSLRGSGANVLTF.

The chain couples TRBV7-6 to TRBJ1-3; 9 bases align to TRBD1. Germline lookup yields CDR1 SGHVS and CDR2 FNYEAQ. After removal of 5 bases from V and 3 bases from J, the junction contained 5 bases not matched to a gene. This CDR3 is 15 amino acids long. DNA of the CDR3: TGTGCCAGCAGCCTGACAGGGGGTGATGGAAACACCATATATTTT. Translating gives CASSLTGGDGNTIYF.

The chain is built from TRBV5-8 and TRBJ1-2; 7 positions agree with TRBD1. This CDR3 has 16 residues. Germline CDR1 SGHTS, CDR2 YDEGEE. The trim removed 2 bases at V and 3 bases at J, leaving 10 bases unmatched. CDR3 loop: CASSFDDRELYYGYTF. The CDR3 DNA follows: TGTGCCAGCAGCTTTGATGACAGGGAATTGTACTATGGCTACACCTTC.

CDR3 residues: CASSPRDSYEQYF. CDR3 DNA: TGTGCCAGCTCACCACGAGACTCCTACGAGCAGTACTTC. V is TRBV18 and J is TRBJ2-7; D remains ambiguous. CDR1 is KGHSH, CDR2 LQKENI, per germline. There are 13 residues in the CDR3. The V gene lost 1 base and the J gene lost 0 bases, with 4 bases spanning the gap.

J is TRBJ2-7 and V is TRBV28; 7 bases map to TRBD2. The CDR3 totals 13 residues. V lost 5 bases, J lost 3 bases, and 4 bases stayed unmatched. Germline CDR1 reads MDHEN; CDR2 reads SYDVKM. CDR3 DNA sequence: TGTGCCAGCAGTCCAAGCGGGATCTACGAGCAGTACTTC. Translated: CASSPSGIYEQYF.

V gene TRBV9 combines with J gene TRBJ1-2; tentative D call: TRBD1 (6 bases). The V gene lost 4 bases and the J gene lost 8 bases, with 18 bases spanning the gap. Germline V gives CDR1 SGDLS, CDR2 YYNGEE. This CDR3 region has 14 residues. The CDR3 sequence is CASSPQRGQWGYTF. The CDR3 DNA follows: TGTGCCAGCAGCCCCCAAAGGGGACAATGGGGCTACACCTTC.

V gene TRBV28 combines with J gene TRBJ1-1; 7 positions agree with TRBD1. V lost 5 bases, J lost 4 bases, and 7 bases stayed unmatched. In germline, CDR1 is MDHEN, CDR2 SYDVKM. The CDR3 has 14 residues. In DNA form, the CDR3 reads TGTGCCAGCAGTGTGACAGGGAAGGGCACTGAAGCTTTCTTT. This sequence encodes CASSVTGKGTEAFF.

The genes are TRBV27 and TRBJ1-6, with 8 bases that match TRBD1. V gave up 3 bases and J gave up 7 bases; unmatched junction bases: 2. The germline V gene has CDR1 MNHEY and CDR2 SMNVEV (reference sequence). The CDR3 length is 14 residues. The CDR3 DNA follows: TGTGCCAGCAGTTTTCAGGGGGCAAATTCACCCCTCCACTTT. Amino acids: CASSFQGANSPLHF.

The chain carries TRBV6-5 and TRBJ1-6, with TRBD1 matching over 7 bases. V shed 2 bases and J 5 bases; nucleotides not matched to a gene: 0. This CDR3 contains 14 residues. Germline V lookup: CDR1 MNHEY, CDR2 SVGAGI. CDR3 sequence: CASSYGTDNSPLHF. The CDR3 DNA follows: TGTGCCAGCAGTTACGGGACAGATAATTCACCCCTCCACTTT.

J is TRBJ2-1 and V is TRBV9, with a weak D call TRBD1 (6 bases). Germline CDR1 is SGDLS and CDR2 is YYNGEE. With 10 bases removed from V and 9 bases from J, the gap between germline ends came to 20 bases. There are 13 residues in the CDR3. The CDR3, as DNA: TGTGCCTCCGGGGCAGGGGTAGCGACTGAGCAGTTCTTC. Its protein is CASGAGVATEQFF.

The gene calls are TRBV12-5 and TRBJ2-2; 8 bases are shared with TRBD1. Germline V CDR1 and CDR2: LGHNT, FRNRAP. Trimming removed 4 bases from V and 3 bases from J; junction bases left unmatched: 7. This CDR3 has 16 residues. CDR3 bases: TGTGCTAGTGGTTCTCCGGACAGGGTGGACACCGGGGAGCTGTTTTTT. It is translated as CASGSPDRVDTGELFF.

V usage is TRBV19 and J usage is TRBJ1-2; 7 nucleotides align to TRBD1. Germline V lookup: CDR1 LNHDA, CDR2 SQIVND (reference sequence). The CDR3 is made up of 15 amino acids. V was pared by 5 bases and J by 0 bases, with 6 bases of the junction left unmatched. The CDR3 DNA is TGTGCCAGTAGTGCGGACAGGTTAGCTAACTATGGCTACACCTTC. Its translation is CASSADRLANYGYTF.

The V gene is TRBV18, the J gene TRBJ2-1; TRBD1 agrees at 7 bases. Trimming took 3 bases from V and 4 from J; bases not matched to a gene: 9. This CDR3 has 16 amino acids. Germline-derived CDR1 and CDR2 are KGHSH and LQKENI. CDR3 residues: CASSPSTGTAYNEQFF. In DNA form, the CDR3 reads TGTGCCAGCTCACCTAGTACCGGGACAGCTTACAATGAGCAGTTCTTC.

The J gene is TRBJ2-3, the V gene TRBV7-9, with TRBD1 identical over 7 bases. V shed 5 bases and J 0 bases; nucleotides not matched to a gene: 5. This CDR3 region has 15 residues. Germline assignment: CDR1 SEHNR and CDR2 FQNEAQ (reference sequence). CDR3: CASSQTGISTDTQYF. The CDR3 coding sequence is TGTGCCAGCAGCCAGACAGGGATTAGCACAGATACGCAGTATTTT.

This chain joins TRBV10-3 and TRBJ1-1; D not certain. CDR3 length: 12 residues. Germline V gene lookup returns CDR1 ENHRY and CDR2 SYGVKD. V gave up 0 bases and J gave up 10 bases, with 9 bases separating them. The CDR3 DNA reads as TGTGCCATCAGTGAGTCAAGGTCGGGAGCTTTCTTT. Protein product: CAISESRSGAFF.

The chain links TRBV9 to TRBJ1-2; weak D call: TRBD1 (6 bases). The CDR3 has 15 residues. Trimming removed 0 bases from V and 0 bases from J, with 9 bases in between. Per the germline V gene, CDR1 is SGDLS and CDR2 is YYNGEE. The CDR3 nucleotides are TGTGCCAGCAGCGTAGAGGGGGGGACTAACTATGGCTACACCTTC. Its protein product is CASSVEGGTNYGYTF. Filled out from reference TRBV9 and TRBJ1-2, the complete variable domain reads DSGVTQTPKHLITATGQRVTLRCSPRSGDLSVYWYQQSLDQGLQFLIQYYNGEERAKGNILERFSAQQFPDLHSELNLSSLELGDSALYFCASSVEGGTNYGYTFGSGTRLTVV.

This clone was seen just once. The V and J genes are TRBV25-1 and TRBJ2-4; unclear D gene. The CDR3 length is 11 residues. V lost 5 bases and J lost 8, with 7 bases in between. Germline assignment: CDR1 MGHDK and CDR2 SYGVNS. The DNA for the CDR3 is TGTGCCAGCAGTAACATGTACATTCAGTACTTC. This codes for CASSNMYIQYF.

The V call is TRBV14, the J call TRBJ2-7; the match to TRBD2 covers 15 bases. Germline CDR1 is SGHDN and CDR2 is FVKESK. CDR3 length: 18 residues. After removal of 4 bases from V and 2 bases from J, the junction contained 9 bases not matched to a gene. CDR3 DNA sequence: TGTGCCAGCAGCCCGGGACTAGCGGGAGGAACTTTCACCTACGAGCAGTACTTC. It yields the protein CASSPGLAGGTFTYEQYF.

The chain is built from TRBV6-5 and TRBJ1-4, with 7 bases fitting TRBD1. This CDR3 is built from 14 residues. Losses at the gene ends were 6 bases for V and 6 bases for J; bases not matched to a gene: 7. Germline-derived CDR1 and CDR2 are MNHEY and SVGAGI. The CDR3: CASRSTGLDEKLFF. The CDR3 region has the DNA TGTGCCAGCAGATCGACAGGGCTCGATGAAAAACTGTTTTTT.

The chain has TRBV29-1 and TRBJ2-2; 7 bases match TRBD2. V gave up 1 base and J gave up 5 bases; unmatched junction bases: 13. This CDR3 spans 17 amino acids. Germline V gene lookup returns CDR1 SQVTM and CDR2 ANQGSEA. In nucleotides, the CDR3 is TGCAGCGTTGAAGTAAGGGAGGAGCGGGGAGTTACCGGGGAGCTGTTTTTT. This encodes CSVEVREERGVTGELFF.